This TCR beta chain was recovered during a study of sequential checkpoint blockade in melanoma. Background on the study: Approximately 20 patients had tumor biopsies before treatment and at week 13. General study findings and limits: Mutational load did not correlate with tumor T-cell fraction or clonality. Response in arm A was associated with pretreatment TIL clonality. Patients with week-13 increases in T-cell fraction and clonality benefited about 30 times more often.

The junction had 7 bases not matched to a gene; V was cut back by 0 bases and J by 8 bases. The CDR3 is made up of 16 amino acids. Germline V gene data show CDR1 as SGDLS and CDR2 as YYNGEE. Profiling relied on immunoSEQ multiplex PCR, and the TCRdb table lists in-frame clones only, not all of them. In the table there are roughly 7,000 clones, around 30% of which are singletons. This clone was counted only a few times. Antigen specificity is unknown. Treatment: randomized to nivolumab then ipilimumab (arm A) or the reverse (arm B). This chain joins TRBV9 and TRBJ2-1, with 11 bases identical to TRBD2. The TCR sequence derives from a human donor with melanoma. The sequencing here drew on tumor tissue (inferred from file names), taken from a patient given nivolumab and ipilimumab in sequence. The CDR3: CASSVAALAGVDEQFF. The CDR3, as DNA: TGTGCCAGCAGCGTAGCTGCACTAGCGGGAGTCGATGAGCAGTTCTTC. Supplemented by reference TRBV9 and TRBJ2-1, the full variable domain reads DSGVTQTPKHLITATGQRVTLRCSPRSGDLSVYWYQQSLDQGLQFLIQYYNGEERAKGNILERFSAQQFPDLHSELNLSSLELGDSALYFCASSVAALAGVDEQFFGPGTRLTVL.